The 14 T cell receptor beta chains in this list originate from one sample, sequenced in a study of early T cells in non-severe SARS-CoV-2 infection. TCRdb re-called the 5' RACE reads with MiXCR, one entry per CDR3 protein. The sample shows tens of thousands of distinct CDR3 sequences, roughly 12% of them seen only once. The sequences come from whole blood, collected at baseline. Receptors were obtained from an adult who was a healthcare worker with PCR-confirmed SARS-CoV-2 infection or an uninfected control (not recorded which).

This clonotype was counted many times. The DNA of the CDR3 is TGCAGTGCTAGACGCCCACTAGCGGGAGGGGGCAGCACAGATACGCAGTATTTT. This sequence encodes CSARRPLAGGGSTDTQYF. The J gene is TRBJ2-3, the V gene TRBV20-1; 13 bases fit TRBD2. The ends lost 2 bases at V and 0 bases at J; junction bases unmatched: 8. Per germline, CDR1 DFQATT and CDR2 SNEGSKA (reference sequence). This CDR3 has 18 amino acids.

This clonotype was seen ten or more times. The J gene is TRBJ2-7, the V gene TRBV7-9; 13 bases align to TRBD2. Germline V gives CDR1 SEHNR, CDR2 FQNEAQ (reference sequence). The J segment lost 5 bases and the V segment lost 6 bases, leaving 7 bases of the junction unmatched. The CDR3 contains 15 residues. The CDR3 region is CASSYGLAGVNEQYF. For the CDR3, the DNA is TGTGCCAGCAGTTATGGACTAGCGGGAGTTAACGAGCAGTACTTC.

The J gene is TRBJ1-5, the V gene TRBV28; 7 bases map to TRBD1. Per the germline V gene, CDR1 is MDHEN and CDR2 is SYDVKM. This CDR3 is 14 amino acids long. This chain's CDR3 is CAVRDRVAGQPQHF. CDR3 coding DNA: TGTGCGGTCCGAGACAGGGTGGCGGGCCAGCCCCAGCATTTT.

This clonotype was seen only a few times. The chain recombines TRBV6-5 with TRBJ2-3; no clear D. CDR1 and CDR2 (germline): MNHEY, SVGAGI. Trimming took 7 bases from V and 6 from J, leaving 8 bases between them. The CDR3 has 11 residues. CDR3 nucleotides: TGTGCCAGCAATAAAGGGGATACGCAGTATTTT. Translated, it gives CASNKGDTQYF.

The chain is built from TRBV5-1 and TRBJ2-7; 8 bases align to TRBD2. The CDR3 has 16 residues. Germline-derived CDR1 and CDR2 are SGHRS and YFSETQ. Trimming removed 1 base from V and 0 bases from J; junction bases left unmatched: 6. The CDR3 reads CASSLYSGGTSYEQYF. The DNA of the CDR3 is TGCGCCAGCAGCTTGTATTCGGGGGGGACCTCCTACGAGCAGTACTTC. Looking up the rest from reference TRBV5-1 and TRBJ2-7 gives the full variable domain: KAGVTQTPRYLIKTRGQQVTLSCSPISGHRSVSWYQQTPGQGLQFLFEYFSETQRNKGNFPGRFSGRQFSNSRSEMNVSTLELGDSALYLCASSLYSGGTSYEQYFGPGTRLTVT.

V gene TRBV5-4 combines with J gene TRBJ2-3; possibly TRBD2 for D (6 bases). Germline V gene sequence: CDR1 SGHNT, CDR2 YYREEE (reference sequence). The CDR3 extends over 17 amino acids. V lost 3 bases and J 5 bases, leaving 22 bases between the germline ends. The CDR3 loop is CASSWGTGGVAGDTQYF. CDR3 in DNA: TGTGCCAGCAGCTGGGGGACTGGCGGAGTGGCGGGAGATACGCAGTATTTT. Full variable domain (outside the CDR3, taken from reference TRBV5-4 and TRBJ2-3): ETGVTQSPTHLIKTRGQQVTLRCSSQSGHNTVSWYQQALGQGPQFIFQYYREEENGRGNFPPRFSGLQFPNYSSELNVNALELDDSALYLCASSWGTGGVAGDTQYFGPGTRLTVL.

The rearrangement uses TRBV27 and TRBJ2-1; TRBD2 aligns across 11 bases. The CDR3 runs to 15 residues. Germline CDR1 and CDR2: MNHEY and SMNVEV (reference sequence). The junction had 8 bases not matched to a gene; V was cut back by 6 bases and J by 7 bases. The CDR3 here is CASRDIAGGYNEQFF. Written as DNA, the CDR3 is TGTGCCAGCAGAGATATAGCGGGAGGGTATAATGAGCAGTTCTTC.

This clonotype was recorded only once. The chain couples TRBV5-1 to TRBJ2-7; 8 bases map to TRBD1. With V trimmed by 0 bases and J by 2 bases, 1 base remained unmatched. The CDR3 spans 14 residues. Germline-derived CDR1 and CDR2 are SGHRS and YFSETQ. Here the CDR3 reads CASSLGGQAYEQYF. The CDR3 coding sequence is TGCGCCAGCAGCTTGGGGGGACAGGCCTACGAGCAGTACTTC.

This clonotype has a count of ten or more. J is TRBJ2-1 and V is TRBV3-1; 10 bases are a match to TRBD2. Trimming at V came to 1 base and at J to 13 bases, leaving 7 bases not matched to a gene. Germline CDR1 reads LGHDT; CDR2 reads YNNKEL (reference sequence). This CDR3 spans 14 amino acids. The CDR3 protein is CASSQVGLAGVQFF. The CDR3 region has the DNA TGTGCCAGCAGCCAAGTTGGGCTAGCGGGAGTTCAGTTCTTC.

The V gene is TRBV28, the J gene TRBJ1-5, with TRBD1 as a possible D gene (5 bases). This CDR3 is 13 amino acids long. Germline V CDR1 and CDR2: MDHEN, SYDVKM. Trimming stripped 9 bases from V and 5 bases from J, with 14 bases between. The CDR3 loop reads CASGGGIDQPQHF. CDR3 bases: TGTGCCAGTGGGGGAGGGATTGATCAGCCCCAGCATTTT.

In its sample, this clonotype was seen many times. The chain links TRBV3-1 to TRBJ2-1; D possibly corresponds to TRBD1 (6 bases). V lost 1 base and J 4 bases, leaving 11 bases between the germline ends. The CDR3 length is 15 residues. CDR1 is LGHDT, CDR2 YNNKEL, per germline (reference sequence). The CDR3 here is CASSQAGTPYNEQFF. The CDR3 nucleotides read TGTGCCAGCAGCCAAGCCGGGACACCTTACAATGAGCAGTTCTTC.

This chain uses TRBV7-3 with TRBJ2-5, with 9 bases aligning to TRBD2. The junction had 6 bases not matched to a gene; V was cut back by 2 bases and J by 2 bases. CDR1 is SGHTA, CDR2 FQGTGA, per germline. The CDR3 consists of 16 residues. CDR3 region: CASSLGYSGGQETQYF. The CDR3 region has the DNA TGTGCCAGCAGCTTAGGGTATAGCGGGGGACAAGAGACCCAGTACTTC.

The rearrangement uses TRBV7-3 and TRBJ2-1; TRBD2 matches 8 bases. The CDR3 runs 15 residues. CDR1 is SGHTA and CDR2 is FQGTGA in the germline V gene. V lost 5 bases and J lost 5; bases outside the gene matches: 8. DNA for the CDR3: TGTGCCAGCAGCGATATAGCGGGACTTAACAATGAGCAGTTCTTC. Amino acids: CASSDIAGLNNEQFF.

This clonotype was seen only a few times. The chain employs TRBV28 and TRBJ2-5; 10 bases line up with TRBD2. Germline CDR1 reads MDHEN; CDR2 reads SYDVKM. This CDR3 has 15 residues. The J segment lost 5 bases and the V segment lost 4 bases, leaving 7 bases of the junction unmatched. The CDR3, as DNA: TGTGCCAGCAGTTCACTAGCGGGGATAAGGGAGACCCAGTACTTC. The encoded protein is CASSSLAGIRETQYF.